The 8 T cell receptor beta chains in this list originate from one sample, sequenced in a study of blood T cell repertoires in COVID-19. Measured with immunoSEQ multiplex PCR; TCRdb has only the in-frame clones, and not every one. Here the sample spans about 150,000 clones, 80% to 90% being singletons. The sequencing input was peripheral blood. These TCRs come from a woman aged 40 to 50 with acute or convalescent COVID-19.

This chain uses TRBV2 with TRBJ2-6; D gene ambiguous. CDR3 length equals 13 residues. Germline values: CDR1 SNHLY, CDR2 FYNNEI. Trimming cost V 5 bases and J 4 bases, with 6 bases left between them. The CDR3 region is CASSPTGANVLTF. CDR3 nucleotide sequence: TGTGCCAGCAGTCCAACAGGGGCCAACGTCCTGACTTTC.

The chain employs TRBV24-1 and TRBJ2-2, with 8 bases identical to TRBD1. The germline V gene has CDR1 KGHDR and CDR2 SFDVKD. CDR3 size: 15 residues. Trimming at V came to 3 bases and at J to 4 bases, leaving 3 bases not matched to a gene. CDR3 in amino acids: CATSDPTGVTGELFF. The CDR3 coding sequence is TGTGCCACCAGTGATCCGACAGGGGTCACCGGGGAGCTGTTTTTT.

The chain has TRBV6-5 and TRBJ2-5; 8 nucleotides align to TRBD1. From germline, CDR1 is MNHEY and CDR2 SVGAGI. V shed 2 bases, J shed 5 bases, and the junction held 4 bases outside the gene matches. This CDR3 is 14 amino acids long. The CDR3 protein is CASSYGQGGETQYF. The CDR3 region has the DNA TGTGCCAGCAGTTACGGACAGGGCGGGGAGACCCAGTACTTC.

This sequence joins TRBV24-1 and TRBJ2-1, with TRBD2 identical over 8 bases. CDR1 KGHDR and CDR2 SFDVKD come from the germline V gene. The CDR3 is 15 residues long. V lost 7 bases and J lost 0; bases outside the gene matches: 4. CDR3 protein: CATSLTSGSYNEQFF. CDR3 coding DNA: TGTGCCACCAGCCTAACTAGCGGCTCCTACAATGAGCAGTTCTTC.

This CDR3 is CASTNSASNQPQHF. The CDR3 coding sequence is TGTGCCAGCACGAACTCTGCTAGCAATCAGCCCCAGCATTTT. This sequence joins TRBV6-6 and TRBJ1-5, with D uncertain. Trimming took off 7 bases at V and 0 bases at J, with 10 bases between the two ends. Germline CDR1 MNHNY, CDR2 SVGAGI (reference sequence). The CDR3 consists of 14 residues.

V gene TRBV12-3 or TRBV12-4 combines with J gene TRBJ2-3, with D perhaps matching TRBD2 (6 bases). V gave up 6 bases and J gave up 6 bases, with 13 bases separating them. The CDR3 length is 13 residues. The CDR3 DNA sequence: TGTGCCAGCAGGTCTAGCGCTTCGGATACGCAGTATTTT. This translates into CASRSSASDTQYF.

This clone was counted once. The CDR3 reads CASSQDRAPRFF. CDR3 nucleotide sequence: TGCGCCAGCAGCCAAGATCGAGCGCCTCGGTTCTTC. J is TRBJ2-1 and V is TRBV4-1, with D uncertain. CDR1 is MGHRA, CDR2 YSYEKL, per germline. The germline V and J ends were trimmed by 0 bases and 15 bases, with 12 bases remaining between them. The CDR3 covers 12 residues.

The rearrangement joins TRBV7-2 to TRBJ1-5; D is unresolved. This CDR3 comprises 14 residues. Looked up from germline, CDR1 is SGHTA and CDR2 is FQGNSA. Trimming removed 1 base at V and 9 bases at J, with 13 bases between. CDR3 sequence: CASSLEAGPLPQHF. In nucleotides, the CDR3 is TGTGCCAGCAGCTTAGAGGCGGGTCCCTTGCCCCAGCATTTT.